The TCR beta chain described here comes from a study of blood T cell repertoires in COVID-19 (dated by TCRdb to 2020 to 2021). Concerning the study at large: Samples from collaborators originated in the United States, Italy and Spain and spanned both the acute and convalescent phases of COVID-19. The repertoires were made available in a free public database intended to serve as a resource for research on the immune response to SARS-CoV-2. The samples were drawn from two sources: the first 160 participants of the ongoing ImmuneRACE study, and 1,200 or so subjects contributed by 6 global collaborators. Where available, HLA class I and class II types were taken from metadata supplied by the sample provider and were not determined by assay-based typing. The dataset comprised deeply sampled blood TCRbeta repertoires from subjects exposed to, actively infected with, or recovered from COVID-19. The sample metadata nearly always contained a de-identified subject ID, COVID-19 status, age in years and sex. The material from the prospective study consisted of cDNA or gDNA derived from T cells, B-cell-depleted T cells, or PBMCs.

TCRbeta CDR3 regions were amplified from genomic DNA by means of the immunoSEQ Assay, a bias-controlled multiplex PCR. From the authors' description of their analysis: The number of nucleated cells in each sample was estimated by amplification of reference gene primers within the assay. To quantify the absolute abundance of each unique TCRbeta CDR3 rearrangement, sequence reads were collapsed and filtered. Productive Simpson clonality was computed per sample as the square root of Simpson's diversity index over productive rearrangements. TCRdb stores this immuneACCESS table with in-frame sequences only. Part of the clones is absent; in the studies checked, under half of the shortfall reflects unresolved V genes, and no reason is known for the rest. That table is the source of V, J and clone size, and D and trimming were worked out from the DNA. The sample table contains some 220,000 clones; only one count was recorded for 80% to 85% of them. Clones ranked in the top ten supply 3% to 3.5% of the sample.

Spanning cysteine to phenylalanine, the CDR3 consists of 16 amino acids. The only DNA kept is the CDR3, 48 bases in frame from the first base. Via the germline V gene, CDR1 is KGHSH and CDR2 LQKENI. Trimming takes 6 bases off V and 0 bases off J; junction bases not matched to a gene: 8. Comments on this clone: What this receptor recognizes is not known. No clone much larger than this one lies a single base away; base qualities are absent.

Broad study findings and their caveats: Clinical and demographic metadata were provided uncurated, with the amount varying by source and participant.

Another Seattle source contributed samples from volunteer blood donors who had recovered from COVID-19. Collaborating institutions collected whole blood in K2EDTA tubes following their own protocols. For TCRbeta analysis, collaborators shipped samples in one of three forms: frozen whole blood, isolated PBMCs, or DNA extracted from either of those sample types. The rearrangement combines TRBV18 with TRBJ1-2; 9 bases in between match TRBD1. The receptor was derived from a woman in her 30s who had recovered from COVID-19. The sample taken for sequencing was peripheral blood. The DNA sequence follows: TGTGCCAGCTCCCTTCTTGGGACAGGGCCTAACTATGGCTACACCTTC. Translation gives CASSLLGTGPNYGYTF.